This TCR beta chain is drawn from a study of shared clonotypes between healthy human individuals. Turning to the study itself: The study used three CD4 naive, three CD4 memory, two CD8 naive and one CD8 memory plate per donor. Study-wide results and caveats: Some naive CD4 clonotypes, 4.5% to 5.5%, turned up in common across four donors.

Terminally differentiated effector memory CD45RA+ cells were excluded by CCR7 positive selection of CD45RO-negative cells. Genomic DNA belonging to each subset was distributed in equal measure over several immunoSEQ plates. The protocol was immunoSEQ multiplex PCR, while the TCRdb copy is restricted to in-frame clones and leaves out a portion. The sample comprises around 1.9 million clones, under 95% of which are singletons, and roughly 1.7% rests with the top ten. The germline gives CDR1 SQVTM, CDR2 ANQGSEA. V dropped 0 bases and J dropped 4 bases, with 16 bases sitting between them. The length of the CDR3 is 15 residues. For this clone: Antigen unknown.

This TCR came from a man younger than 30 in good health. Some clones in this sample may be carry-over from other donors' samples. Sequencing was carried out using naive CD8+ T cells from PBMCs. The chain employs TRBV29-1 and TRBJ2-7, with D tentatively TRBD1 or TRBD2 (5 bases each). The DNA of the CDR3 is TGCAGCGTTGAAGATGGGACCTCAACCATATACGAGCAGTACTTC. It encodes CSVEDGTSTIYEQYF.